This is a list of T cell receptor beta chains from one sample in a study of CD8+CD57+ T cells in acquired aplastic anemia. TCRdb recomputed calls from the reads with MiXCR, one row per CDR3 protein. The sample lists around 170,000 distinct CDR3 sequences, 63% occurring once. Sample: sorted CD4+, CD8+, or CD8+CD57+ T cells (not recorded which) from PBMCs. Receptors originate from a human donor in good health. Each CDR3 is given with its conserved first and last residue. D genes are given only for firm matches. Some rows mark clone size as missing; the rest say once, few, many or name a class of expanded clone.

CDR3 protein,CDR3 DNA,clone size,J gene,D gene,V gene
CSVRTGNEKLFF,TGCAGCGTACGGACAGGAAATGAAAAACTGTTTTTT,.,TRBJ1-4,TRBD1,TRBV29-1
CASSLEPSADTQYF,TGTGCCAGCAGCTTAGAGCCTAGCGCGGATACGCAGTATTTT,.,TRBJ2-3,.,TRBV7-9
CASSNGGGSEQYF,TGTGCCAGTTCAAATGGGGGGGGGAGTGAGCAGTACTTC,.,TRBJ2-7,TRBD2,TRBV19
CATSGGLSYEQYF,TGTGCCACCAGTGGGGGACTCTCCTACGAGCAGTACTTC,.,TRBJ2-7,.,TRBV24-1
CSARVNSGSADTQYF,TGCAGTGCTAGAGTTAATAGCGGGAGCGCAGATACGCAGTATTTT,.,TRBJ2-3,TRBD2,TRBV20-1
CASSLADRGIDYEQYF,TGCGCCAGCAGCTTGGCGGACAGGGGTATTGACTACGAGCAGTACTTC,many,TRBJ2-7,TRBD1,TRBV5-1
CSATGLAETQYF,TGCAGTGCTACAGGACTAGCGGAGACCCAGTACTTC,.,TRBJ2-5,TRBD2,TRBV20-1
CASSFRGEQYF,TGTGCCAGCAGCTTTAGGGGAGAGCAGTACTTC,.,TRBJ2-7,.,TRBV11-3
CASSEYRTRALYF,TGTGCCAGCAGTGAATATCGGACAAGGGCCCTGTACTTC,.,TRBJ2-7,.,TRBV25-1
CASSSDGSGTGAYNEQFF,TGCGCCAGCAGCTCCGATGGCTCCGGGACAGGGGCTTACAATGAGCAGTTCTTC,many,TRBJ2-1,TRBD1,TRBV5-1
CSVEDSGGSNEQFF,TGCAGTGTCGAAGATAGCGGGGGGTCCAATGAGCAGTTCTTC,.,TRBJ2-1,TRBD2,TRBV20-1
CASSGFEAGSFPTGELFF,TGTGCCAGCAGCGGATTCGAAGCGGGCTCTTTCCCCACCGGGGAGCTGTTTTTT,.,TRBJ2-2,.,TRBV9
CSARDDGDTQYF,TGCAGTGCTAGAGATGACGGGGATACGCAGTATTTT,.,TRBJ2-3,.,TRBV20-1
CASSVGTGGHEQYF,TGTGCCAGCAGCGTCGGGACAGGGGGACACGAGCAGTACTTC,.,TRBJ2-7,TRBD1,TRBV7-9
CASSVVPGNNEQFF,TGTGCCAGCAGCGTAGTCCCCGGGAACAATGAGCAGTTCTTC,.,TRBJ2-1,.,TRBV9
CASSLESRSEQYF,TGTGCCAGCAGCTTAGAAAGCAGGAGCGAGCAGTACTTC,few,TRBJ2-7,.,TRBV11-3
CSAREDYQETQYF,TGCAGTGCTAGAGAGGACTACCAAGAGACCCAGTACTTC,.,TRBJ2-5,.,TRBV20-1
CASSYDFPPGYEQYF,TGCGCCAGCAGCTACGACTTTCCCCCCGGGTACGAGCAGTACTTC,many,TRBJ2-7,.,TRBV5-1
CASERGPVYGYTF,TGTGCCAGCGAAAGGGGACCGGTCTATGGCTACACCTTC,.,TRBJ1-2,.,TRBV9
CASSVSGRTDTQYF,TGTGCCAGCAGTGTTAGCGGGAGAACAGATACGCAGTATTTT,.,TRBJ2-3,TRBD2,TRBV25-1
CASSLQGEGYTF,TGTGCCAGCAGCTTGCAGGGGGAAGGCTACACCTTC,once,TRBJ1-2,TRBD1,TRBV7-3
CASSGRTGEAFF,TGTGCCAGCAGTGGACGGACAGGGGAAGCTTTCTTT,.,TRBJ1-1,TRBD1,TRBV6-6
CSALLGTYEQYF,TGCAGTGCCCTACTAGGAACCTACGAGCAGTACTTC,.,TRBJ2-7,.,TRBV20-1
CASSVRLSTDTQYF,TGTGCCAGCAGCGTAAGGTTAAGCACAGATACGCAGTATTTT,.,TRBJ2-3,.,TRBV9
CSARDVEGSSPLHF,TGCAGTGCTAGAGATGTGGAGGGCAGCTCACCCCTCCACTTT,.,TRBJ1-6,.,TRBV20-1
CSAREDRGTEAFF,TGCAGTGCTAGAGAGGACAGGGGCACTGAAGCTTTCTTT,.,TRBJ1-1,TRBD1,TRBV20-1
CASSQGHNYGYTF,TGTGCCAGCAGCCAGGGACACAACTATGGCTACACCTTC,.,TRBJ1-2,.,TRBV6-2/TRBV6-3
CASSEISTDTQYF,TGTGCCAGCAGTGAAATATCCACAGATACGCAGTATTTT,.,TRBJ2-3,.,TRBV2
CASSFAFEAFF,TGTGCCAGCAGCTTTGCCTTTGAAGCTTTCTTT,.,TRBJ1-1,.,TRBV5-6